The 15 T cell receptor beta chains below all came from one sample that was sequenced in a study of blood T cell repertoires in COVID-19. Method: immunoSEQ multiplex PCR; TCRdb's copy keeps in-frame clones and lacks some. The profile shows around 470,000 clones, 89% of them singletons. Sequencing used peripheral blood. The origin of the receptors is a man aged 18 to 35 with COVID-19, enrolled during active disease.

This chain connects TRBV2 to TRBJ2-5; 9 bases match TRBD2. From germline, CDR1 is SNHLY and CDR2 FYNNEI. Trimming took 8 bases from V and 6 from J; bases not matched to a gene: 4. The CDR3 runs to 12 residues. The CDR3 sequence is CASVAGGKTQYF. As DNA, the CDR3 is TGTGCCAGCGTGGCGGGGGGGAAGACCCAGTACTTC.

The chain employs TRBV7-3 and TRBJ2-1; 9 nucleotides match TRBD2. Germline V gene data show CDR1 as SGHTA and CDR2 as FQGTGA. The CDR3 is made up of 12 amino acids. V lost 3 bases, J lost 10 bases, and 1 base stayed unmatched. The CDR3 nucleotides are TGTGCCAGCAGCTTCGGACTAGCGGAGCAGTTCTTC. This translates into CASSFGLAEQFF.

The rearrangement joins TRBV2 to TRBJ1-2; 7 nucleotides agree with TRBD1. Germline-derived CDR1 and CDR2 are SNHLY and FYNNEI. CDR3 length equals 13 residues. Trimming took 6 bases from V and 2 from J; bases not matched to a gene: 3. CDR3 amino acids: CASRTTGNYGYTF. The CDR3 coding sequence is TGTGCCAGCAGAACGACAGGGAACTATGGCTACACCTTC.

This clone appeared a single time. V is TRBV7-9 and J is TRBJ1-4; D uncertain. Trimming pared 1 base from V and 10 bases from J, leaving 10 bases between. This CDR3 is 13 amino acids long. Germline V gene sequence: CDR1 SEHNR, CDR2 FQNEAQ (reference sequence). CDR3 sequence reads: CASSLGSEGKLFF. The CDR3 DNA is TGTGCCAGCAGCTTAGGATCGGAGGGAAAACTGTTTTTT.

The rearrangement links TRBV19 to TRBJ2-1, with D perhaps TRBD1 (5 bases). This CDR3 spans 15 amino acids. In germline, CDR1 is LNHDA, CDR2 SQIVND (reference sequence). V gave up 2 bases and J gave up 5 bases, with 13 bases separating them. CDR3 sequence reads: CASSIQGLTHNEQFF. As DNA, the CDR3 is TGTGCCAGTAGTATACAGGGCTTAACCCACAATGAGCAGTTCTTC.

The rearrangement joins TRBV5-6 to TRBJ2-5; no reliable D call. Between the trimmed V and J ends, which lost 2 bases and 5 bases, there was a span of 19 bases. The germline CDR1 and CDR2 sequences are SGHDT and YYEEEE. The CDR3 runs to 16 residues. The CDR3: CASSFVSVRVRETQYF. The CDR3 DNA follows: TGTGCCAGCAGCTTTGTGAGTGTCCGGGTCCGGGAGACCCAGTACTTC.

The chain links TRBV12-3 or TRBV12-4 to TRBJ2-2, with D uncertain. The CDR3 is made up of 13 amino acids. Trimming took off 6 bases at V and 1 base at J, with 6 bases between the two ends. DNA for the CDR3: TGTGCCAGCAGCCCTAAGAACACCGGGGAGCTGTTTTTT. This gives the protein CASSPKNTGELFF.

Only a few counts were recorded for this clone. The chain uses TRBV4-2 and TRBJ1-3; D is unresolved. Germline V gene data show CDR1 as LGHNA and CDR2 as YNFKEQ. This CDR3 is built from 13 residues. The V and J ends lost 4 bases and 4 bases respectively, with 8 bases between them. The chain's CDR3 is CASSPDLGNTIYF. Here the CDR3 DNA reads TGTGCCAGCAGCCCCGACTTGGGAAACACCATATATTTT.

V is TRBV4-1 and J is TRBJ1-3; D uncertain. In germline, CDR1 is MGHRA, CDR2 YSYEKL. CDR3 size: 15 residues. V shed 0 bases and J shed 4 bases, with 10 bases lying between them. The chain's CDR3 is CASSQELQRGNTIYF. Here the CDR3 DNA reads TGCGCCAGCAGCCAAGAGCTACAGAGAGGAAACACCATATATTTT.

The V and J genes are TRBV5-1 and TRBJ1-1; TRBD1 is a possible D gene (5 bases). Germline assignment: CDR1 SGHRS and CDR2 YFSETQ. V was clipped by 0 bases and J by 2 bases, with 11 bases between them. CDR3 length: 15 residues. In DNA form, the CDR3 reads TGCGCCAGCAGCTTGGTAGGGGCTGGAAACACTGAAGCTTTCTTT. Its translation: CASSLVGAGNTEAFF.

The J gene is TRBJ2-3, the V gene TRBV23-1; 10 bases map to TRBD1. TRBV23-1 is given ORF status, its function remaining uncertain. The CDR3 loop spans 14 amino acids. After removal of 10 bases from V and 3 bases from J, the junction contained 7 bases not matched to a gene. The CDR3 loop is CATQTGGRTDTQYF. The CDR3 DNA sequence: TGCGCCACCCAGACAGGGGGCCGGACAGATACGCAGTATTTT.

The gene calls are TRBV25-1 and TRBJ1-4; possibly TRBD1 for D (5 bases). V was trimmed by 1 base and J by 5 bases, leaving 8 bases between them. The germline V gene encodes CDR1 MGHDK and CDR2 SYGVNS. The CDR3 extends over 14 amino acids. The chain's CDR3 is CASSEFRANEKLFF. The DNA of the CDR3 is TGTGCCAGCAGTGAATTCAGGGCCAATGAAAAACTGTTTTTT. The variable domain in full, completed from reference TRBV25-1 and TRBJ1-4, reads EADIYQTPRYLVIGTGKKITLECSQTMGHDKMYWYQQDPGMELHLIHYSYGVNSTEKGDLSSESTVSRIRTEHFPLTLESARPSHTSQYLCASSEFRANEKLFFGSGTQLSVL.

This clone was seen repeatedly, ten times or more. This CDR3 is CASRTSSGGSVDTQYF. Here the CDR3 DNA reads TGTGCCAGTAGGACAAGTAGCGGGGGGTCGGTAGATACGCAGTATTTT. The chain uses TRBV19 and TRBJ2-3; 10 bases fit TRBD2. This CDR3 has 16 residues. Germline values: CDR1 LNHDA, CDR2 SQIVND (reference sequence). J was trimmed by 5 bases and V by 6 bases; bases with no gene match: 11.

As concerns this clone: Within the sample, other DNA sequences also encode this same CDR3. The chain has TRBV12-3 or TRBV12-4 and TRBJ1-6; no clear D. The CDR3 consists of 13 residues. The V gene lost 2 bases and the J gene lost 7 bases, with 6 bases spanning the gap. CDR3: CASSLSGNSPLHF. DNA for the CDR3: TGTGCCAGCAGTTTATCGGGGAATTCACCCCTCCACTTT.

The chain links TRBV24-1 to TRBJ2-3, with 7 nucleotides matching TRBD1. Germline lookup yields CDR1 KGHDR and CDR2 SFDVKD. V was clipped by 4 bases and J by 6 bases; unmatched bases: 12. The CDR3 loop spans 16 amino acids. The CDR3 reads CATSDRTGPPLDTQYF. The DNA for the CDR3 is TGTGCCACCAGTGACCGGACAGGCCCACCCCTCGATACGCAGTATTTT.